This T cell receptor (beta chain) was recorded in a study of blood T cell repertoires in COVID-19. For the study at large: Some COVID-19 samples were acute and others convalescent; all came from the United States, Italy and Spain.

Cohorts were assigned according to the clinical history that participants reported. The CDR3 has 13 residues. The germline V and J ends were trimmed by 2 bases and 6 bases, with 11 bases remaining between them. Clones were sequenced by immunoSEQ multiplex PCR, and TCRdb holds only the in-frame ones, with some missing. Of 260,000 or so clones detected, 83% appear once; the ten largest clones hold approximately 4%. V is TRBV12-3 or TRBV12-4 and J is TRBJ2-7; D may be TRBD1 (6 bases). The clonotype originates from a middle-aged woman who had been exposed to COVID-19. The source material was PBMCs or T cells enriched from blood (not recorded which). CDR3 protein: CASSLQQGGEQYF. The CDR3 nucleotides read TGTGCCAGCAGTTTACAACAGGGTGGCGAGCAGTACTTC.